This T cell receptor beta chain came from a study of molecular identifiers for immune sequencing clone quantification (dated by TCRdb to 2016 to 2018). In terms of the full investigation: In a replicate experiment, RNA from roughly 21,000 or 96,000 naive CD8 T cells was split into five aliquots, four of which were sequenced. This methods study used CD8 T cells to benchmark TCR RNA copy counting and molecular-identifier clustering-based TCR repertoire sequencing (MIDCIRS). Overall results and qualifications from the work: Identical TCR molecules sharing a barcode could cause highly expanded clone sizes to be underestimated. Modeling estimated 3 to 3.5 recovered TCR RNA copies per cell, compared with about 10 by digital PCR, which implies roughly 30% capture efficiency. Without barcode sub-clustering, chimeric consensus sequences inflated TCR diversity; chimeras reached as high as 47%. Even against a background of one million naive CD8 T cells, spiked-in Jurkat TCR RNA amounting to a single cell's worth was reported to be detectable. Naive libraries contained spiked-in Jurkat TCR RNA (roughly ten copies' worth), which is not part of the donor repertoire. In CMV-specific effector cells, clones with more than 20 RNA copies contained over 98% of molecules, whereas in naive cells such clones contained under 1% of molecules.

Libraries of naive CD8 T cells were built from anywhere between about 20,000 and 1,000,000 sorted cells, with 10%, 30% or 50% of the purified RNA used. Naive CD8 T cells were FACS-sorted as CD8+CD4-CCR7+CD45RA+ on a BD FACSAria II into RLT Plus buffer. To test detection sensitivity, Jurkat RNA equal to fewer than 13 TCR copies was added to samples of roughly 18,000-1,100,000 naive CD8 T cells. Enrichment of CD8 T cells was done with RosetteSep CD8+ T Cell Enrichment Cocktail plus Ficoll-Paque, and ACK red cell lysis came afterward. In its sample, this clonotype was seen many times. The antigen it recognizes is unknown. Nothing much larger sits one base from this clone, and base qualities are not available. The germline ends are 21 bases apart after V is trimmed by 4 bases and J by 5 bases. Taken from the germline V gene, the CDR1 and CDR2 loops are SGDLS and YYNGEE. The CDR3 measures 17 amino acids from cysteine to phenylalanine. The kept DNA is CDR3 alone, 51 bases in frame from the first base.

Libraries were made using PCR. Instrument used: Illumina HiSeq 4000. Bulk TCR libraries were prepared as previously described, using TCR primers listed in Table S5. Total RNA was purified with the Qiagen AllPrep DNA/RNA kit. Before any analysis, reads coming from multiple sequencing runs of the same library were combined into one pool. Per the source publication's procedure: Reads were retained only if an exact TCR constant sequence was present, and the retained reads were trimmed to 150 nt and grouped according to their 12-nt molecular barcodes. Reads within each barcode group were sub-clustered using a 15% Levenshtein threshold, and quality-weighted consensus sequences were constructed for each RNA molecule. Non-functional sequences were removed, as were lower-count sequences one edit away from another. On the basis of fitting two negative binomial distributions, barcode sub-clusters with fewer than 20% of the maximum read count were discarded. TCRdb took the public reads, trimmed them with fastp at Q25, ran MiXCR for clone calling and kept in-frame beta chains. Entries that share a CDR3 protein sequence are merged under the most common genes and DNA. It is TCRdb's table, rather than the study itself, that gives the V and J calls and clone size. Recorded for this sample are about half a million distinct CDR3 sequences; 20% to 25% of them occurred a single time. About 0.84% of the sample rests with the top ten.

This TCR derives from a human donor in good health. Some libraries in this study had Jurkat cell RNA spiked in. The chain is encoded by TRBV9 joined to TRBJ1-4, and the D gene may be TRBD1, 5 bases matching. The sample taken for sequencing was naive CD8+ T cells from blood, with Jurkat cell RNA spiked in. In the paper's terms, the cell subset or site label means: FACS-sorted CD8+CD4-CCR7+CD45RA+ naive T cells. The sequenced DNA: TGTGCCAGCAGCCCCTTCCCCCTCCCGGACAAAAATGAAAAACTGTTTTTT. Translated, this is CASSPFPLPDKNEKLFF.